A single sample gave rise to the 16 T cell receptor beta chains below, sequenced in a study of T cells after yellow fever vaccination. TCRdb reanalysed the 5' RACE reads using MiXCR and keeps one entry per CDR3 protein. The table records 85,000 to 100,000 distinct CDR3 sequences, around 5.5% of them present only once. This sample comprised CD8+ T cells sorted from PBMCs, obtained 10 days after the yellow fever booster vaccination. Receptor source: a man aged 18 to 29 who received the YFV17D yellow fever vaccine.

This sequence joins TRBV6-2 or TRBV6-3 and TRBJ2-1; D perhaps matches TRBD2 (5 bases). There are 16 residues in the CDR3. Per germline, CDR1 MNHEY and CDR2 SVGEGT. Trimming shortened V by 1 base and J by 0 bases, and 10 bases separated the two germline ends. CDR3 sequence (DNA): TGTGCCAGCAGTTACTTGGAGGCCTTCTCCTACAATGAGCAGTTCTTC. As protein: CASSYLEAFSYNEQFF.

This clonotype has more than one count but fewer than ten. The chain carries TRBV29-1 and TRBJ1-1; the match to TRBD1 covers 7 bases. After removal of 4 bases from V and 4 bases from J, the junction contained 3 bases not matched to a gene. The CDR3 length is 12 residues. In germline, CDR1 is SQVTM, CDR2 ANQGSEA. The CDR3: CSVVPGGTEAFF. CDR3 nucleotide sequence: TGCAGCGTTGTACCAGGGGGCACTGAAGCTTTCTTT.

This chain uses TRBV4-1 with TRBJ2-1; D could derive from TRBD1 or TRBD2 (6 bases each). V lost 3 bases and J lost 9, with 18 bases in between. The CDR3 loop spans 15 amino acids. Looked up from germline, CDR1 is MGHRA and CDR2 is YSYEKL. In nucleotides, the CDR3 is TGCGCCAGCAGCCAGATGTGGGGGGACACGGTTGAGCAGTTCTTC. Its translation is CASSQMWGDTVEQFF.

This clonotype was picked up a small number of times. The gene calls are TRBV6-6 and TRBJ1-6, with a weak D call TRBD1 (6 bases). Trimming removed 2 bases at V and 0 bases at J, with 8 bases between. Germline assignment: CDR1 MNHNY and CDR2 SVGAGI (reference sequence). The CDR3 consists of 16 residues. Here the CDR3 DNA reads TGTGCCAGCAGTTACAGGGGGGGCTCCTATAATTCACCCCTCCACTTT. Its protein is CASSYRGGSYNSPLHF.

This clonotype occurred many times. DNA of the CDR3: TGCGCCAGCAGCCAAAGCAGACTAGGGGTAGATACGCAGTATTTT. Its translation: CASSQSRLGVDTQYF. The chain couples TRBV4-1 to TRBJ2-3; TRBD2 is a possible D gene (6 bases). The CDR3 sequence is 15 residues long. The V end lost 2 bases, the J end lost 5 bases, and 14 bases lay between the germline ends. CDR1 is MGHRA, CDR2 YSYEKL, per germline.

The table lists this clonotype with many counts. V and J are TRBV15 and TRBJ2-5, with a weak D call TRBD1 (5 bases). Per the germline V gene, CDR1 is LNHNV and CDR2 is YYDKDF (reference sequence). The CDR3 covers 15 residues. V was shortened by 0 bases and J by 5 bases, with 13 bases between the two germline ends. CDR3 protein: CATSRDLGDTETQYF. DNA for the CDR3: TGTGCCACCAGCAGAGATCTAGGGGATACGGAGACCCAGTACTTC. Full variable domain (missing parts from reference TRBV15 and TRBJ2-5): DAMVIQNPRYQVTQFGKPVTLSCSQTLNHNVMYWYQQKSSQAPKLLFHYYDKDFNNEADTPDNFQSRRPNTSFCFLDIRSPGLGDTAMYLCATSRDLGDTETQYFGPGTRLLVL.

This clonotype was seen at least ten times. The chain recombines TRBV7-2 with TRBJ2-3; TRBD2 is a possible D gene (5 bases). Germline lookup yields CDR1 SGHTA and CDR2 FQGNSA. This CDR3 has 15 residues. Trimming removed 2 bases at V and 5 bases at J, with 14 bases between. The CDR3, as DNA: TGTGCCAGCAGCTTACGGTCGGGGTGGGGAGATACGCAGTATTTT. Its translation: CASSLRSGWGDTQYF.

This clonotype was counted a few times. Compared with germline, one end of the junction differs, possibly owing to a read error. CDR3 in amino acids: CASGDRLNAEAFF. The CDR3 coding sequence is TGCGCCAGTGGGGACAGGTTGAACGCTGAAGCTTTCTTT. This chain uses TRBV5-1 with TRBJ1-1; the match to TRBD1 covers 8 bases. CDR1 and CDR2 from the germline V gene are SGHRS and YFSETQ. CDR3 length equals 13 residues.

The chain joins TRBV4-1 to TRBJ1-5; D not certain. The CDR3 totals 15 residues. CDR1 is MGHRA and CDR2 is YSYEKL in the germline V gene. V was trimmed by 0 bases and J by 4 bases, leaving 10 bases between them. For the CDR3, the DNA is TGCGCCAGCAGCCAAGAACCCGGGGTTAATCAGCCCCAGCATTTT. Protein sequence: CASSQEPGVNQPQHF.

This clonotype was counted a few times. The V call is TRBV7-8, the J call TRBJ2-7; 7 positions match TRBD2. The length of the CDR3 is 14 residues. The V and J ends lost 5 bases and 5 bases, in that order; junction bases with no gene match: 9. CDR1 and CDR2 from the germline V gene are SGHVS and FQNEAQ. The CDR3 nucleotides read TGTGCCAGCAGCGCGGTGGGCGGGGGAAACGAGCAGTACTTC. Protein: CASSAVGGGNEQYF.

This clonotype was observed a handful of times. V and J are TRBV7-9 and TRBJ2-5; TRBD1 aligns across 7 bases. The CDR3 is 15 amino acids. Losses at the gene ends were 7 bases for V and 3 bases for J; bases not matched to a gene: 11. Per germline, CDR1 SEHNR and CDR2 FQNEAQ (reference sequence). CDR3 coding DNA: TGTGCCAGCATTAATCACCGGGACAGCAAAGAGACCCAGTACTTC. Translated, it gives CASINHRDSKETQYF.

The V and J genes are TRBV2 and TRBJ1-1, with TRBD1 matching 8 bases. Germline loops: CDR1 SNHLY, CDR2 FYNNEI. V was clipped by 8 bases and J by 1 base; unmatched bases: 6. This CDR3 is 14 amino acids long. Here the CDR3 reads CASPVGQGNTEAFF. CDR3 nucleotides: TGTGCCAGCCCGGTCGGACAGGGGAACACTGAAGCTTTCTTT. Using reference TRBV2 and TRBJ1-1 for the parts outside the CDR3, the full variable domain is EPEVTQTPSHQVTQMGQEVILRCVPISNHLYFYWYRQILGQKVEFLVSFYNNEISEKSEIFDDQFSVERPDGSNFTLKIRSTKLEDSAMYFCASPVGQGNTEAFFGQGTRLTVV.

The genes are TRBV27 and TRBJ2-1; tentative D call: TRBD1 (5 bases). This CDR3 has 14 residues. From germline, CDR1 is MNHEY and CDR2 SMNVEV (reference sequence). V lost 6 bases, J lost 0 bases, and 9 bases lay in between. CDR3 sequence: CASSYQGSYNEQFF. CDR3 in DNA: TGTGCCAGCAGCTACCAGGGCTCCTACAATGAGCAGTTCTTC.

The chain has TRBV12-5 and TRBJ2-1; D is uncertain. The V and J ends lost 6 bases and 6 bases respectively, with 15 bases between them. The CDR3 consists of 14 residues. CDR1 and CDR2 (germline): LGHNT, FRNRAP. CDR3 protein: CASGPWTAPNEQFF. CDR3 coding DNA: TGTGCTAGTGGGCCCTGGACGGCTCCCAATGAGCAGTTCTTC.

This clonotype was recorded many times. This chain joins TRBV6-5 and TRBJ2-4; D may be TRBD2 (6 bases). Germline V gene data show CDR1 as MNHEY and CDR2 as SVGAGI. V was clipped by 2 bases and J by 0 bases, with 11 bases between them. CDR3 length: 16 residues. CDR3 coding DNA: TGTGCCAGCAGTTACCAGGCGGGGCTAGCCAAAAACATTCAGTACTTC. Its translation is CASSYQAGLAKNIQYF.

This clonotype occurred a few times. J is TRBJ2-3 and V is TRBV7-3; TRBD2 matches at 7 bases. Germline lookup yields CDR1 SGHTA and CDR2 FQGTGA. The CDR3 length is 17 residues. With 2 bases clipped from V and 1 base from J, the junction kept 9 bases outside the gene matches. In nucleotides, the CDR3 is TGTGCCAGCAGCTTAGGTGCTAGCGGAGCCGGCACAGATACGCAGTATTTT. It translates to CASSLGASGAGTDTQYF.